These 28 T cell receptor beta chains were sequenced from one sample in a study of T cells in Graves' hyperthyroidism and ophthalmopathy. Amplified regions were TCR beta CDR3 sequences from RNA transcripts. HTBI primers were the set used in a first-round RT-PCR of the TCR CDR3. TCRdb reprocessed the multiplex PCR reads with MiXCR, giving one entry per CDR3 protein. Here the sample spans 550,000 to 800,000 distinct CDR3 sequences, about 18% being singletons. The sequencing sample was made of blood. The receptor set was obtained from a man aged 45 to 65 with Graves' hyperthyroidism.

Comments on this clonotype: This may stem from a read error, because a much larger clone lies one nucleotide away. V is TRBV11-1 and J is TRBJ2-4; the D is unclear. The CDR3 covers 13 residues. Germline values: CDR1 SGHAT, CDR2 FQDESV (reference sequence). The DNA of the CDR3 is TGTGCCAGCAGCTTTCCAGCCAAAAACGTTCAGTACTTC. This sequence encodes CASSFPAKNVQYF.

This clonotype has at least ten counts. This chain joins TRBV2 and TRBJ2-1, with D possibly TRBD1 on 6 matching bases. Trimming cost V 7 bases and J 7 bases, with 14 bases left between them. CDR3 length: 13 residues. The germline V gene encodes CDR1 SNHLY and CDR2 FYNNEI. The CDR3 region is CASIFAGVNEQFF. CDR3 DNA sequence: TGTGCCAGCATTTTCGCAGGGGTTAATGAGCAGTTCTTC.

This clonotype came up a few times. CDR3 DNA: TGTGCCAGTAGTATAAGCACCGGGGAGCTGTTTTTT. It yields the protein CASSISTGELFF. The chain recombines TRBV19 with TRBJ2-2; D is ambiguous. The length of the CDR3 is 12 residues. Trimming left V 2 bases short and J 4 bases short, with 2 bases between. CDR1 is LNHDA and CDR2 is SQIVND in the germline V gene (reference sequence).

J is TRBJ2-7 and V is TRBV27; D is uncertain. Trimming removed 4 bases at V and 9 bases at J, with 13 bases between. CDR1 is MNHEY, CDR2 SMNVEV, per germline (reference sequence). The CDR3 consists of 12 residues. The CDR3 here is CASSSFNKGQYF. The CDR3 DNA follows: TGTGCCAGCAGTTCCTTTAATAAGGGGCAGTACTTC.

This clonotype was detected only a few times. The rearrangement uses TRBV6-2 or TRBV6-3 and TRBJ2-3; 10 nucleotides line up with TRBD1. This CDR3 region has 15 residues. The germline V gene has CDR1 MNHEY and CDR2 SVGEGT. The trim removed 4 bases at V and 5 bases at J, leaving 6 bases unmatched. This CDR3 is CASSFPGQGKDTQYF. As DNA, the CDR3 is TGTGCCAGCAGTTTTCCGGGACAGGGGAAAGATACGCAGTATTTT.

Note on this clonotype: This could be a read error, since a much larger clone is one nucleotide away. V usage is TRBV10-1 and J usage is TRBJ1-2; D is perhaps TRBD1 (5 bases). The germline V gene encodes CDR1 WNHNN and CDR2 SYGVQD (reference sequence). CDR3 length: 19 amino acids. The V end was cut by 8 bases, the J end by 6 bases, with 34 bases between. The CDR3 is CASLVDQRKGRGRGHGYTF. CDR3 nucleotides: TGCGCCAGCTTGGTTGACCAACGGAAAGGACGGGGGAGGGGACATGGCTACACCTTC.

This clonotype was seen repeatedly, ten times or more. CDR3 bases: TGTGCCAGCAGTGATAGACTAGCGGGCCCCAATGAGCAGTTCTTC. It translates to CASSDRLAGPNEQFF. The chain employs TRBV25-1 and TRBJ2-1, with 10 bases matching TRBD2. Germline loops: CDR1 MGHDK, CDR2 SYGVNS. The CDR3 covers 15 residues. V was clipped by 3 bases and J by 6 bases; unmatched bases: 5.

Ten or more counts support this clonotype. The CDR3 reads CASSSGQSEEQYF. Here the CDR3 DNA reads TGTGCCAGCAGTTCGGGACAGTCTGAAGAGCAGTACTTC. The V gene is TRBV28, the J gene TRBJ2-7, with 7 bases aligning to TRBD1. The germline CDR1 and CDR2 sequences are MDHEN and SYDVKM. V was pared by 4 bases and J by 7 bases, with 7 bases of the junction left unmatched. There are 13 residues in the CDR3.

This clonotype was detected many times. The chain has TRBV2 and TRBJ2-1; D is possibly TRBD1 or TRBD2 (5 bases each). Trimming cost V 1 base and J 3 bases, with 10 bases left between them. The CDR3 has 15 residues. Looked up from germline, CDR1 is SNHLY and CDR2 is FYNNEI. CDR3 nucleotide sequence: TGTGCCAGCAGTGAAGGCCCAGGGAGCTACAATGAGCAGTTCTTC. Translation gives CASSEGPGSYNEQFF. Full variable domain (rest looked up from reference TRBV2 and TRBJ2-1): EPEVTQTPSHQVTQMGQEVILRCVPISNHLYFYWYRQILGQKVEFLVSFYNNEISEKSEIFDDQFSVERPDGSNFTLKIRSTKLEDSAMYFCASSEGPGSYNEQFFGPGTRLTVL.

Many counts were recorded for this clonotype. V is TRBV3-1 and J is TRBJ1-2; 7 nucleotides align to TRBD1. This CDR3 contains 14 residues. Germline V gives CDR1 LGHDT, CDR2 YNNKEL (reference sequence). With V trimmed by 1 base and J by 4 bases, 3 bases remained unmatched. The CDR3 coding sequence is TGTGCCAGCAGCCAAGGGACAGGAAGCTATGGCTACACCTTC. This encodes CASSQGTGSYGYTF.

This clonotype was recorded at least ten times. CDR3: CATSDSPGTSGSMADTQYF. Written as DNA, the CDR3 is TGTGCCACCAGTGATTCCCCGGGGACTAGCGGGAGCATGGCAGATACGCAGTATTTT. The V and J genes are TRBV24-1 and TRBJ2-3; 14 bases map to TRBD2. The CDR3 is 19 amino acids. CDR1 KGHDR and CDR2 SFDVKD come from the germline V gene. The trim removed 2 bases at V and 4 bases at J, leaving 10 bases unmatched.

To note about this clonotype: This CDR3 fails to terminate in the conserved phenylalanine or tryptophan, so it likely reflects a read error. The chain joins TRBV11-2 to TRBJ1-3; D gene ambiguous. Germline V gene lookup returns CDR1 SGHAT and CDR2 FQNNGV. Trimming pared 5 bases from V and 0 bases from J, leaving 23 bases between. The CDR3 contains 19 residues. Here the CDR3 DNA reads TGTGCCAGCAGCAACCCTCCGGGCAGTACCCGGAGCTCTGGAAACACCATATATTCT. Translating it yields CASSNPPGSTRSSGNTIYS.

The sample holds a few counts of this clonotype. The CDR3 nucleotides are TGTGCCAGCTCACCCCCTGGGGACCGCTATGGCTACACCTTC. Its translation: CASSPPGDRYGYTF. The rearrangement joins TRBV18 to TRBJ1-2; tentative D call: TRBD1 (5 bases). The V gene lost 3 bases and the J gene lost 4 bases, with 12 bases spanning the gap. Germline V lookup: CDR1 KGHSH, CDR2 LQKENI. The CDR3 runs 14 residues.

The chain couples TRBV28 to TRBJ2-3, with 7 bases fitting TRBD1. V was clipped by 5 bases and J by 3 bases; unmatched bases: 5. Germline V gene sequence: CDR1 MDHEN, CDR2 SYDVKM. The CDR3 has 14 amino acids. CDR3: CASSTGTVTDTQYF. DNA of the CDR3: TGTGCCAGCAGTACCGGGACAGTGACAGATACGCAGTATTTT.

This clonotype was counted only a few times. The gene calls are TRBV6-1 and TRBJ2-2, with D perhaps matching TRBD1 (7 bases). Germline CDR1 reads MNHNS; CDR2 reads SASEGT. The V end lost 5 bases, the J end lost 0 bases, and 13 bases lay between the germline ends. This CDR3 has 16 amino acids. The CDR3 DNA reads as TGTGCCAGCAGTCTCGCGGGACAGCCGAACACCGGGGAGCTGTTTTTT. This translates into CASSLAGQPNTGELFF.

As concerns this clonotype: A much larger clonotype is one base distant, so this may be a read error. The chain carries TRBV29-1 and TRBJ1-1, with D possibly TRBD1 on 5 matching bases. The CDR3 spans 12 residues. The germline gives CDR1 SQVTM, CDR2 ANQGSEA. The CDR3 sequence is CSALIQDTDAFF. The CDR3 DNA reads TGCAGCGCGTTGATTCAGGACACTGATGCTTTCTTT.

The chain links TRBV12-3 or TRBV12-4 to TRBJ1-1; TRBD1 agrees at 9 bases. This CDR3 is built from 16 residues. V was clipped by 5 bases and J by 1 base; unmatched bases: 8. The CDR3 here is CASSPRDRVTNTEAFF. CDR3 sequence (DNA): TGTGCCAGCAGTCCTCGGGACAGGGTAACGAACACTGAAGCTTTCTTT.

The DNA of the CDR3 is TGTGCCAGCAAGGTAGGACCGAGCTCCTACAATGAGCAGTTCTTC. Amino acid sequence: CASKVGPSSYNEQFF. The rearrangement uses TRBV27 and TRBJ2-1; D unclear. V lost 7 bases, J lost 0 bases, and 13 bases lay in between. The CDR3 is made up of 15 amino acids. CDR1 is MNHEY and CDR2 is SMNVEV in the germline V gene (reference sequence).

This clonotype was seen repeatedly, ten times or more. V is TRBV5-1 and J is TRBJ2-1; a weak D match, TRBD1 (5 bases). This CDR3 region has 14 residues. From germline, CDR1 is SGHRS and CDR2 YFSETQ. The V and J ends lost 4 bases and 2 bases respectively, with 10 bases between them. This CDR3 is CASSLSDTYNEQFF. DNA for the CDR3: TGCGCCAGCAGCCTATCGGACACCTACAATGAGCAGTTCTTC.

The V gene is TRBV13, the J gene TRBJ2-1; D may correspond to TRBD1 or TRBD2 (5 bases each). CDR3 length: 17 residues. CDR1 and CDR2 (germline): PRHDT, FYEKMQ (reference sequence). The ends were cut back, 1 base at V and 5 bases at J, with 18 bases in the middle. The CDR3 DNA reads as TGTGCCAGCAGCTTAGTGCAGGGACCCCTTTCCAACAATGAGCAGTTCTTC. Translation: CASSLVQGPLSNNEQFF.

This clonotype has just a few counts. It is unclear where the CDR3 begins or ends on the DNA, so no DNA is shown, and the CDR3 is as TCRdb lists it. The V call is TRBV19, the J call TRBJ1-5; the table names TRBD1, a call not compared with the DNA. The CDR3 is 15 amino acids in total, end residues counted. CDR1 LNHDA and CDR2 SQIVND come from the germline V gene (reference sequence). The CDR3 reads CASTSDRASNQPQHF.

The table lists this clonotype with many counts. V and J are TRBV6-1 and TRBJ2-1; 7 bases agree with TRBD1. J was trimmed by 9 bases and V by 6 bases; bases with no gene match: 14. Per germline, CDR1 MNHNS and CDR2 SASEGT. The CDR3 loop spans 15 amino acids. CDR3 DNA: TGTGCCAGCAGCTTCGTCCAAGGGACAGAAATTGAGCAGTTCTTC. It encodes CASSFVQGTEIEQFF.

J is TRBJ2-3 and V is TRBV6-6, with 8 nucleotides matching TRBD2. This CDR3 contains 17 residues. Germline V lookup: CDR1 MNHNY, CDR2 SVGAGI (reference sequence). Trimming cost V 2 bases and J 0 bases; bases outside gene matches: 7. This CDR3 reads CASSYPQSGSSTDTQYF. The CDR3 DNA follows: TGTGCCAGCAGTTACCCCCAAAGCGGGAGTAGCACAGATACGCAGTATTTT.

In its sample, this clonotype was seen many times. The genes are TRBV7-2 and TRBJ1-6; D is unresolved. V gave up 1 base and J gave up 10 bases, with 14 bases separating them. The germline V gene has CDR1 SGHTA and CDR2 FQGNSA. The CDR3 runs 15 residues. The CDR3 DNA follows: TGTGCCAGCAGCTTAGAACGGGGTAGTGGCTCACCCCTCCACTTT. Its protein product is CASSLERGSGSPLHF.

This clonotype was seen ten or more times. This chain joins TRBV7-9 and TRBJ1-2; D is possibly TRBD1 (6 bases). The CDR3 runs 16 residues. Germline CDR1 and CDR2: SEHNR and FQNEAQ (reference sequence). V gave up 5 bases and J gave up 0 bases, with 16 bases separating them. CDR3: CASSPVGGLANYGYTF. In nucleotides, the CDR3 is TGTGCCAGCAGCCCCGTCGGGGGCCTAGCTAACTATGGCTACACCTTC.

The rearrangement links TRBV25-1 to TRBJ2-5, with D possibly being TRBD1 (6 bases). V was trimmed by 4 bases and J by 5 bases, leaving 17 bases between them. This CDR3 has 15 amino acids. The germline CDR1 and CDR2 sequences are MGHDK and SYGVNS. The CDR3 sequence is CASSVGKGGFETQYF. In nucleotides, the CDR3 is TGTGCCAGCAGTGTCGGAAAAGGGGGTTTTGAGACCCAGTACTTC. The full variable domain, with the rest looked up from reference TRBV25-1 and TRBJ2-5, is EADIYQTPRYLVIGTGKKITLECSQTMGHDKMYWYQQDPGMELHLIHYSYGVNSTEKGDLSSESTVSRIRTEHFPLTLESARPSHTSQYLCASSVGKGGFETQYFGPGTRLLVL.

This clonotype has only a few counts. The chain is built from TRBV29-1 and TRBJ2-3; 9 bases map to TRBD2. The ends lost 4 bases at V and 2 bases at J; junction bases unmatched: 13. Germline lookup yields CDR1 SQVTM and CDR2 ANQGSEA. This CDR3 has 17 residues. The CDR3, as DNA: TGCAGCGTTGTCCGGTGGCCTAGCGGGATTTCCACAGATACGCAGTATTTT. Protein product: CSVVRWPSGISTDTQYF.

This clonotype was counted ten times or more. The chain links TRBV29-1 to TRBJ2-1, with TRBD2 matching over 10 bases. Germline values: CDR1 SQVTM, CDR2 ANQGSEA. This CDR3 spans 16 amino acids. Trimming took 5 bases from V and 0 from J; bases not matched to a gene: 7. CDR3 amino acids: CSVTGEREGSYNEQFF. The CDR3 nucleotides read TGCAGCGTTACCGGCGAGCGGGAGGGCTCCTACAATGAGCAGTTCTTC.